This is a list of T cell receptor beta chains from one sample in a study of blood T cell repertoires in COVID-19. This table comes from immunoSEQ multiplex PCR, and its TCRdb copy is limited to in-frame clones, with some not included. Here the sample spans 200,000 to 300,000 clones, more than 75% being singletons. The source material was peripheral blood. These receptors were collected from a woman in her thirties or forties who had recovered from COVID-19. Both conserved end residues are trimmed from each CDR3. Fields, in order: clone size, J gene, V gene, CDR3 protein. Expanded clones get a size class; other rows say once, few or many, or leave the size out.

clone_size: few; j_call: TRBJ2-3; v_call: TRBV9; cdr3_aa: ASSVWERSTDTQY
clone_size: .; j_call: TRBJ2-1; v_call: TRBV7-3; cdr3_aa: ASSLTISGYNEQF
clone_size: .; j_call: TRBJ2-1; v_call: TRBV19; cdr3_aa: ASSIERTSGYNEQF
clone_size: .; j_call: TRBJ1-4; v_call: TRBV5-1; cdr3_aa: ASSFRGQGVRTNEKLF
clone_size: .; j_call: TRBJ2-1; v_call: TRBV30; cdr3_aa: AWSPGGPEQF
clone_size: .; j_call: TRBJ2-2; v_call: TRBV7-2; cdr3_aa: ASSARGTPNTGELF
clone_size: few; j_call: TRBJ1-5; v_call: TRBV2; cdr3_aa: ASTPDRVLGQPQH
clone_size: .; j_call: TRBJ2-3; v_call: TRBV24-1; cdr3_aa: ATSDPRGQTDTQY
clone_size: .; j_call: TRBJ2-3; v_call: TRBV7-9; cdr3_aa: ASSLGRGGTDTQY
clone_size: .; j_call: TRBJ1-2; v_call: TRBV6-2/TRBV6-3; cdr3_aa: ASSYSIRTRGNYGYT
clone_size: .; j_call: TRBJ2-7; v_call: TRBV6-6; cdr3_aa: ASRPGTSGRYEQY
clone_size: .; j_call: TRBJ1-2; v_call: TRBV5-1; cdr3_aa: ASSLTWGGDLGYT
clone_size: .; j_call: TRBJ1-2; v_call: TRBV18; cdr3_aa: ASSPQGQGYGYT
clone_size: .; j_call: TRBJ1-2; v_call: TRBV7-9; cdr3_aa: ASSLPDREAYGYT
clone_size: .; j_call: TRBJ2-1; v_call: TRBV6-5; cdr3_aa: ASSRVGNEQF
clone_size: .; j_call: TRBJ2-2; v_call: TRBV15; cdr3_aa: ATSRDLGNTGELF
clone_size: .; j_call: TRBJ2-7; v_call: TRBV30; cdr3_aa: AWSVRAGYEQY
clone_size: .; j_call: TRBJ2-3; v_call: TRBV30; cdr3_aa: AWRAQRAGGPADTQY
clone_size: .; j_call: TRBJ2-5; v_call: TRBV6-2/TRBV6-3; cdr3_aa: ASSDGGTQY
clone_size: .; j_call: TRBJ1-1; v_call: TRBV9; cdr3_aa: ASSPTGGMTEAF
clone_size: .; j_call: TRBJ2-1; v_call: TRBV9; cdr3_aa: ASSVALSSSGGYNEQF
clone_size: .; j_call: TRBJ1-1; v_call: TRBV3-1/TRBV3-2; cdr3_aa: ASSQVGGDTEAF
clone_size: .; j_call: TRBJ1-1; v_call: TRBV19; cdr3_aa: ASSTGQVVVNTEAF
clone_size: .; j_call: TRBJ2-1; v_call: TRBV2; cdr3_aa: ASSDRGWYNEQF
clone_size: .; j_call: TRBJ1-2; v_call: TRBV7-2; cdr3_aa: ASSLDGPTNYGYT
clone_size: .; j_call: TRBJ2-1; v_call: TRBV24-1; cdr3_aa: ATSDSLTPGEQF
clone_size: .; j_call: TRBJ2-4; v_call: TRBV3-1/TRBV3-2; cdr3_aa: ASSPRGIQY
clone_size: .; j_call: TRBJ2-1; v_call: TRBV7-2; cdr3_aa: ASSPGNYNEQF
clone_size: .; j_call: TRBJ2-5; v_call: TRBV4-3; cdr3_aa: ASSQDWGLAWGAQY
clone_size: once; j_call: TRBJ2-2; v_call: TRBV14; cdr3_aa: ASSQHFGTSGTTGELF
clone_size: .; j_call: TRBJ2-1; v_call: TRBV5-4; cdr3_aa: ASGSSSYNEQF
clone_size: .; j_call: TRBJ1-2; v_call: TRBV6-5; cdr3_aa: ASSYSADGIGEGYT
clone_size: .; j_call: TRBJ2-7; v_call: TRBV5-1; cdr3_aa: ASSLGLDTYEQY
clone_size: once; j_call: TRBJ1-1; v_call: TRBV11-3; cdr3_aa: ASSLVLGQGTEAF
clone_size: .; j_call: TRBJ1-1; v_call: TRBV7-6; cdr3_aa: ASSSPQGLNTEAF
clone_size: .; j_call: TRBJ2-7; v_call: TRBV7-9; cdr3_aa: ASSPRGGSWEQY
clone_size: .; j_call: TRBJ1-6; v_call: TRBV19; cdr3_aa: ASSRSSYNSPLH
clone_size: .; j_call: TRBJ2-1; v_call: TRBV3-1/TRBV3-2; cdr3_aa: ASSQGGGRRGYNEQF
clone_size: .; j_call: TRBJ2-3; v_call: TRBV12-5; cdr3_aa: ASGLGGPGTDTQY
clone_size: .; j_call: TRBJ1-3; v_call: TRBV30; cdr3_aa: AWDVGGIIY
clone_size: .; j_call: TRBJ2-2; v_call: TRBV5-1; cdr3_aa: ASSTNLGQNTGELF
clone_size: .; j_call: TRBJ1-3; v_call: TRBV6-2/TRBV6-3; cdr3_aa: ASSSLGGRNSGNTIY
clone_size: .; j_call: TRBJ1-2; v_call: TRBV12-3/TRBV12-4; cdr3_aa: ASSFIGGYGYT
clone_size: .; j_call: TRBJ1-2; v_call: TRBV5-1; cdr3_aa: ASSLPGRGYT
clone_size: .; j_call: TRBJ2-1; v_call: TRBV15; cdr3_aa: ATSRDRLAAYNEQF
clone_size: .; j_call: TRBJ2-1; v_call: TRBV11-2; cdr3_aa: ASSQDLASYNEQF
clone_size: .; j_call: TRBJ2-2; v_call: TRBV21-1; cdr3_aa: ASSKAGGGELF
clone_size: .; j_call: TRBJ1-2; v_call: TRBV6-1; cdr3_aa: ASSEVNRAYGYT
clone_size: .; j_call: TRBJ1-3; v_call: TRBV19; cdr3_aa: ASSRQGVEGNTIY
clone_size: few; j_call: TRBJ1-5; v_call: TRBV19; cdr3_aa: ASTPDRQYNQPQH